These 15 T cell receptor beta chains originate from one sample sequenced in a study of response to subunit inactivated influenza vaccine. TCRdb called the RT-PCR reads again in MiXCR, with one record for every CDR3 protein. The table lists about 830,000 distinct CDR3 sequences, approximately 17% of them singletons. Sequences were derived from PBMCs from blood, sampled roughly 5 days after vaccination. The receptors originated from a man aged 45-65 years who received an inactivated influenza vaccine.

In this sample, this clonotype turned up a few times. V gene TRBV7-9 combines with J gene TRBJ2-6; D may match TRBD1 or TRBD2 (5 bases each). The CDR3 loop spans 16 amino acids. Germline V gives CDR1 SEHNR, CDR2 FQNEAQ (reference sequence). Trimming stripped 4 bases from V and 0 bases from J, with 10 bases between. The CDR3 reads CASSSPGSSGANVLTF. Here the CDR3 DNA reads TGTGCCAGCAGCTCCCCAGGGAGCTCTGGGGCCAACGTCCTGACTTTC.

V is TRBV11-2 and J is TRBJ2-3, with D unclear. CDR3 length equals 17 residues. CDR1 SGHAT and CDR2 FQNNGV come from the germline V gene. V lost 5 bases and J 0 bases, leaving 18 bases between the germline ends. The CDR3 coding sequence is TGTGCCAGCAGCCCCGGCCGCAAATTCACTAGCACAGATACGCAGTATTTT. Amino acids: CASSPGRKFTSTDTQYF.

The chain carries TRBV15 and TRBJ2-7; TRBD1 matches 7 bases. Germline-derived CDR1 and CDR2 are LNHNV and YYDKDF (reference sequence). The length of the CDR3 is 14 residues. J gave up 3 bases and V 0 bases, and 2 bases lay outside the gene matches. The CDR3 loop is CATSRDRGYYEQYF. CDR3 bases: TGTGCCACCAGCAGAGACAGGGGGTACTACGAGCAGTACTTC.

The gene calls are TRBV4-2 and TRBJ2-7; the D is unclear. This CDR3 spans 13 amino acids. CDR1 is LGHNA, CDR2 YNFKEQ, per germline. V dropped 1 base and J dropped 6 bases, with 10 bases sitting between them. This chain's CDR3 is CASSQVLESEQYF. CDR3 sequence (DNA): TGTGCCAGCAGCCAAGTTCTCGAGAGCGAGCAGTACTTC.

This clonotype was seen a handful of times. The J gene is TRBJ2-1, the V gene TRBV15; 7 nucleotides match TRBD1. Germline V gene lookup returns CDR1 LNHNV and CDR2 YYDKDF (reference sequence). The junction had 4 bases not matched to a gene; V was cut back by 5 bases and J by 0 bases. This CDR3 contains 15 residues. The CDR3 DNA follows: TGTGCCACCAGCGGCCGGACAGGCTCCTACAATGAGCAGTTCTTC. Translation gives CATSGRTGSYNEQFF. Using reference TRBV15 and TRBJ2-1 for the parts outside the CDR3, the full variable domain is DAMVIQNPRYQVTQFGKPVTLSCSQTLNHNVMYWYQQKSSQAPKLLFHYYDKDFNNEADTPDNFQSRRPNTSFCFLDIRSPGLGDTAMYLCATSGRTGSYNEQFFGPGTRLTVL.

The chain recombines TRBV5-1 with TRBJ1-2, with D unclear. Germline assignment: CDR1 SGHRS and CDR2 YFSETQ. With 0 bases removed from V and 4 bases from J, the gap between germline ends came to 7 bases. This CDR3 contains 13 residues. CDR3 region: CASSLGSSYGYTF. The CDR3 region has the DNA TGCGCCAGCAGCTTGGGATCTTCCTATGGCTACACCTTC.

This clonotype was counted a few times. CDR3 in DNA: TGTGCCAGCAGTTACAGGACAGGAACGGCGGATACGCAGTATTTT. Translated, it gives CASSYRTGTADTQYF. The chain links TRBV6-5 to TRBJ2-3; 7 bases fit TRBD1. With V trimmed by 2 bases and J by 6 bases, 8 bases remained unmatched. Germline V lookup: CDR1 MNHEY, CDR2 SVGAGI. The CDR3 consists of 15 residues.

As regards this clonotype: A much larger clone sits a single nucleotide away, making a read error possible. The chain links TRBV5-1 to TRBJ2-5; perhaps TRBD1 as D (6 bases). The CDR3 is 15 residues long. Germline V gives CDR1 SGHRS, CDR2 YFSETQ. The germline V and J ends were trimmed by 0 bases and 4 bases, with 13 bases remaining between them. CDR3 protein: CASSLGDKGRETQYF. The DNA for the CDR3 is TGCGCCAGCAGCTTGGGGGACAAGGGGAGAGAGACCCAGTACTTC.

There are many counts of this clonotype. The chain has TRBV6-5 and TRBJ2-7, with a possible D match to TRBD1 (5 bases). Germline assignment: CDR1 MNHEY and CDR2 SVGAGI. V gave up 2 bases and J gave up 0 bases, with 8 bases separating them. The CDR3 contains 14 residues. CDR3 loop: CASSYRQSSYEQYF. In nucleotides, the CDR3 is TGTGCCAGCAGTTACCGACAGAGCTCCTACGAGCAGTACTTC.

The chain has TRBV7-2 and TRBJ2-5, with 12 bases that match TRBD2. The CDR3 extends over 15 amino acids. V shed 5 bases, J shed 7 bases, and the junction held 8 bases outside the gene matches. The germline V gene has CDR1 SGHTA and CDR2 FQGNSA. CDR3 DNA sequence: TGTGCCAGCAGCATTGGACTAGCGGGGTTTGGGACCCAGTACTTC. Translating gives CASSIGLAGFGTQYF.

This clonotype was seen many times. This chain links TRBV7-3 with TRBJ2-7; 9 bases match TRBD2. The junction had 3 bases not matched to a gene; V was cut back by 0 bases and J by 3 bases. Germline CDR1 and CDR2: SGHTA and FQGTGA. The CDR3 is 15 residues long. CDR3 bases: TGTGCCAGCAGCTTAACTAGCGGGAGTAACTACGAGCAGTACTTC. This encodes CASSLTSGSNYEQYF.

The chain couples TRBV12-3 or TRBV12-4 to TRBJ1-1; 9 nucleotides line up with TRBD1. Unmatched junction bases numbered 9, after V lost 6 bases and J lost 1 base. CDR3 length: 16 residues. DNA for the CDR3: TGTGCCAGCAGCCGAACAGGGGGCGCGGGGAACACTGAAGCTTTCTTT. This gives the protein CASSRTGGAGNTEAFF.

This chain joins TRBV4-3 and TRBJ1-1; D remains ambiguous. The CDR3 loop spans 15 amino acids. Trimming removed 0 bases at V and 0 bases at J, with 8 bases between. CDR1 is LGHNA and CDR2 is YSLEER in the germline V gene. The CDR3 protein is CASSQERTLNTEAFF. The CDR3, as DNA: TGCGCCAGCAGCCAAGAGAGGACGTTGAACACTGAAGCTTTCTTT.

In this sample, this clonotype turned up a few times. The V gene is TRBV7-9, the J gene TRBJ2-3; D remains unclear. V was cut by 4 bases and J by 2 bases, with 10 bases left in between. The germline CDR1 and CDR2 sequences are SEHNR and FQNEAQ (reference sequence). The CDR3 sequence is 14 residues long. The CDR3 bases are TGTGCCAGCAGCTACCCGTTCGACACAGATACGCAGTATTTT. As protein: CASSYPFDTDTQYF.

The CDR3 loop reads CASSPGERNAFF. The CDR3, as DNA: TGTGCCAGCAGCCCCGGGGAGCGGAATGCTTTCTTT. The V call is TRBV3-1, the J call TRBJ1-1; D unresolved. Trimming pared 4 bases from V and 11 bases from J, leaving 14 bases between. Germline CDR1 is LGHDT and CDR2 is YNNKEL (reference sequence). The CDR3 totals 12 residues.